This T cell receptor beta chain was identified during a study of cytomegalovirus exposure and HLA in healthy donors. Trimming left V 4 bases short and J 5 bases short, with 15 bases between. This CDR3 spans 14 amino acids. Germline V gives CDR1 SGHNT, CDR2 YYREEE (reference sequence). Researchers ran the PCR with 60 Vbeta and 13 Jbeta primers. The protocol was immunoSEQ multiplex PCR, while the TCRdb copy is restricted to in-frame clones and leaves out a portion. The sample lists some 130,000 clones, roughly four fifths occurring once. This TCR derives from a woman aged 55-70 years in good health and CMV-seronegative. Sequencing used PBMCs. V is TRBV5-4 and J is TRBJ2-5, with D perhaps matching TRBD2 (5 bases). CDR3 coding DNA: TGTGCCAGCAGCGTTACGAGGGAAGGGGAGACCCAGTACTTC. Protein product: CASSVTREGETQYF.